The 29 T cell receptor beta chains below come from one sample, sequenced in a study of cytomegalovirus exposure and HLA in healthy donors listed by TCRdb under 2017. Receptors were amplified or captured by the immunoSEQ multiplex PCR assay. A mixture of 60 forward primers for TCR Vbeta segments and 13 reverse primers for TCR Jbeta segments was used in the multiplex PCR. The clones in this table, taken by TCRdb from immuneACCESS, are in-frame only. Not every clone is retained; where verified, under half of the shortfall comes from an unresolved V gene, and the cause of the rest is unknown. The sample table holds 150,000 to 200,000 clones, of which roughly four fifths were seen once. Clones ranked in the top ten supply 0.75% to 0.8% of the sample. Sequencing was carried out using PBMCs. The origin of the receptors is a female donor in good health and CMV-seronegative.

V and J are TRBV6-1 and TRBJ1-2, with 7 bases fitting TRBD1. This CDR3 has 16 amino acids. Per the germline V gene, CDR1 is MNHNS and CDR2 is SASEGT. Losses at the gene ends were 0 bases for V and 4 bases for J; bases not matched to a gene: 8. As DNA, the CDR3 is TGTGCCAGCAGTGAAGCCCTAACAGGGGAGCCCTATGGCTACACCTTC. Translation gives CASSEALTGEPYGYTF.

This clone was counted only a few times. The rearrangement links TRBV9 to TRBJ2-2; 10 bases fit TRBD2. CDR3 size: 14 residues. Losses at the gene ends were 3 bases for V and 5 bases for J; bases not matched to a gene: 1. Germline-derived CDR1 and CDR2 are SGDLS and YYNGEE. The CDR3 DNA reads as TGTGCCAGCAGCGGTAGCGGGGGGACCGGGGAGCTGTTTTTT. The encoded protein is CASSGSGGTGELFF.

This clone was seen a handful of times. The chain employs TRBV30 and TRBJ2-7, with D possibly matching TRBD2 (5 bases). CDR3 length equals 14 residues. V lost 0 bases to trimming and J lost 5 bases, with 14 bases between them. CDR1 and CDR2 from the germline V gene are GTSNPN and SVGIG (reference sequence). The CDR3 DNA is TGTGCCTGGAGTGTATTCGGGGAGAACAACGAGCAGTACTTC. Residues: CAWSVFGENNEQYF.

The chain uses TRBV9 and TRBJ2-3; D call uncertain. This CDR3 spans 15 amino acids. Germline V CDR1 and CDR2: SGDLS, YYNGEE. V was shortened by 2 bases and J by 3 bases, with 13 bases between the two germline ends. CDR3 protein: CASSVGRPGTDTQYF. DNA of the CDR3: TGTGCCAGCAGCGTTGGCCGCCCCGGGACAGATACGCAGTATTTT.

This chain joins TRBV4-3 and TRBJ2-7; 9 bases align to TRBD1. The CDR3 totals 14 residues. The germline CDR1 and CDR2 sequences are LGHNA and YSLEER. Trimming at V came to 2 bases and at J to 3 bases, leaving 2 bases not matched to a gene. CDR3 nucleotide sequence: TGCGCCAGCAGCCAACAGGACAGGGGCTACGAGCAGTACTTC. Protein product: CASSQQDRGYEQYF.

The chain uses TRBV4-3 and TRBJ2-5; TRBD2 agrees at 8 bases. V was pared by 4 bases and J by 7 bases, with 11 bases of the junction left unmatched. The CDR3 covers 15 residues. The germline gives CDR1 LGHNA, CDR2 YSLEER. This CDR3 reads CASSRQTSAGGTQYF. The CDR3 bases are TGCGCCAGCAGCCGGCAGACTAGCGCGGGTGGGACCCAGTACTTC.

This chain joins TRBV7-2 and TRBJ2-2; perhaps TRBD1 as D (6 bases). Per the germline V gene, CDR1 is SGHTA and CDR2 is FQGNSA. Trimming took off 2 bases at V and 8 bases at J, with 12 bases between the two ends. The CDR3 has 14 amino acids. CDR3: CASSLTRGVGELFF. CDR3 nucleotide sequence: TGTGCCAGCAGCTTAACCAGGGGTGTAGGGGAGCTGTTTTTT.

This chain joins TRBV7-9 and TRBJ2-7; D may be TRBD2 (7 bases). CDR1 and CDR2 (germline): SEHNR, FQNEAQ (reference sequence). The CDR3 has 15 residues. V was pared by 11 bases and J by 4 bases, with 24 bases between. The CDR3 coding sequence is TGTGCCCTAGGGGGAGGGGGAGCGGGATTATACGAGCAGTACTTC. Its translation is CALGGGGAGLYEQYF.

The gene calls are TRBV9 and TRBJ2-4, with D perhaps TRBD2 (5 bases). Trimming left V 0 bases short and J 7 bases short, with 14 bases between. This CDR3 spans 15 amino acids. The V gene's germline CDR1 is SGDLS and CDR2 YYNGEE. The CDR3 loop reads CASSVGPEGANIQYF. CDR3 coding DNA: TGTGCCAGCAGCGTAGGCCCTGAGGGAGCCAACATTCAGTACTTC. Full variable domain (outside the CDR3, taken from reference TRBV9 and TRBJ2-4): DSGVTQTPKHLITATGQRVTLRCSPRSGDLSVYWYQQSLDQGLQFLIQYYNGEERAKGNILERFSAQQFPDLHSELNLSSLELGDSALYFCASSVGPEGANIQYFGAGTRLSVL.

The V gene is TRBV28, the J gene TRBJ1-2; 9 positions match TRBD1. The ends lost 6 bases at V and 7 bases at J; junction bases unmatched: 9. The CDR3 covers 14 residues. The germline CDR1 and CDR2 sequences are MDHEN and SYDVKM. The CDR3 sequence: CASRRTGEFSGYTF. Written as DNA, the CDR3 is TGTGCCAGCAGACGGACAGGGGAATTTTCTGGCTACACCTTC.

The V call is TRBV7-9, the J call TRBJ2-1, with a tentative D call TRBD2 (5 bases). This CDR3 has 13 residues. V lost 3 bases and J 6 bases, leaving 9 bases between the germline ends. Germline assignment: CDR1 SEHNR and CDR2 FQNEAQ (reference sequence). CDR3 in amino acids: CASSLDSLNEQFF. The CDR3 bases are TGTGCCAGCAGCTTGGACTCGCTCAATGAGCAGTTCTTC.

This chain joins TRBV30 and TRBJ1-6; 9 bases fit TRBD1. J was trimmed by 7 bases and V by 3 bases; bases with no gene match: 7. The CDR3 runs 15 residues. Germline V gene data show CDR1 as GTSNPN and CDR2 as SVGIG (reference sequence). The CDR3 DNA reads TGTGCCTGGAGACTTGGACAGGGGATCAATTCACCCCTCCACTTT. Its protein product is CAWRLGQGINSPLHF. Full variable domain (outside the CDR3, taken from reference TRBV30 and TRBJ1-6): SQTIHQWPATLVQPVGSPLSLECTVEGTSNPNLYWYRQAAGRGLQLLFYSVGIGQISSEVPQNLSASRPQDRQFILSSKKLLLSDSGFYLCAWRLGQGINSPLHFGNGTRLTVT.

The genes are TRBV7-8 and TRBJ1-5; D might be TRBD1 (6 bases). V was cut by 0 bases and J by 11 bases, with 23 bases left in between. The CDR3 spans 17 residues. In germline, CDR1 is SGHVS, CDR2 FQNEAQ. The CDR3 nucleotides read TGTGCCAGCAGCTTAGCTTCTGGGGGCTCGCGGGGGGGGGCCCAGCATTTT. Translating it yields CASSLASGGSRGGAQHF.

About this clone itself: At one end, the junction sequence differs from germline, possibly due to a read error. The CDR3 bases are TGTGCCAGCAGCGATGGTAGCCCGGGACTAAGGACGCATTTT. This gives the protein CASSDGSPGLRTHF. The V gene is TRBV7-9, the J gene TRBJ2-3, with TRBD2 identical over 7 bases. Germline values: CDR1 SEHNR, CDR2 FQNEAQ (reference sequence). The CDR3 has 14 residues.

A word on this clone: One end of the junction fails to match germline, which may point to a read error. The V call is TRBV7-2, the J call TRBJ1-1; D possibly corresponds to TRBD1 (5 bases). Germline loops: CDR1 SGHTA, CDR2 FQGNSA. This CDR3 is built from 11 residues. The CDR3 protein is CASSQGVTHGF. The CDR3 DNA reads TGTGCCAGCAGCCAGGGCGTGACCCACGGCTTT.

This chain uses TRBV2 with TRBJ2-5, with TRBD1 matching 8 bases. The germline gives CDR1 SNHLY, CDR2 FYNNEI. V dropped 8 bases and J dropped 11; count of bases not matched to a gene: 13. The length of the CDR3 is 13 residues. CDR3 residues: CASGGQVPGEQYF. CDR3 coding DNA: TGTGCCAGCGGGGGACAGGTCCCCGGGGAGCAGTACTTC.

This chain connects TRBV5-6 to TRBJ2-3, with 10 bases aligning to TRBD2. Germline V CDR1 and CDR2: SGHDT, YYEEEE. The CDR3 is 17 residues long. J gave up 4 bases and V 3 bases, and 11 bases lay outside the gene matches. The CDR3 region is CASSWDPAGGLSDTQYF. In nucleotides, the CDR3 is TGTGCCAGCAGCTGGGATCCAGCGGGAGGGCTGTCAGATACGCAGTATTTT.

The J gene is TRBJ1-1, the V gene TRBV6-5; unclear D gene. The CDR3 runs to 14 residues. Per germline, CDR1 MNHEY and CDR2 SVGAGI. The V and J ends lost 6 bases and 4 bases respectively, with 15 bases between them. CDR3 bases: TGTGCCAGCAGCCCAGTCGGGAGTACCACTGAAGCTTTCTTT. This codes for CASSPVGSTTEAFF.

CDR3 residues: CASSLNRGTYNEQFF. The CDR3 region has the DNA TGTGCCAGCAGCTTGAACAGGGGAACCTACAATGAGCAGTTCTTC. The J gene is TRBJ2-1, the V gene TRBV11-2; 7 bases are a match to TRBD1. The CDR3 has 15 residues. The junction had 4 bases not matched to a gene; V was cut back by 3 bases and J by 2 bases. The germline CDR1 and CDR2 sequences are SGHAT and FQNNGV.

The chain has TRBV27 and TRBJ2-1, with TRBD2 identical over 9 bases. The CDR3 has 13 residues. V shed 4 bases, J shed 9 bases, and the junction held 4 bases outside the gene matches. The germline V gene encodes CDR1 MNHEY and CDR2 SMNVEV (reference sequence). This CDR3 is CASSSSGGSEQFF. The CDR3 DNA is TGTGCCAGCAGTTCCAGCGGGGGGAGTGAGCAGTTCTTC.

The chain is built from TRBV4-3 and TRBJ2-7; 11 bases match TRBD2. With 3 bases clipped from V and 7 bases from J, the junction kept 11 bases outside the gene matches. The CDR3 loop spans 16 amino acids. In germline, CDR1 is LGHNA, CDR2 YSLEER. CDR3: CASSQTLSGTSGEQYF. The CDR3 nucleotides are TGCGCCAGCAGCCAGACCCTCTCCGGGACTAGCGGTGAGCAGTACTTC.

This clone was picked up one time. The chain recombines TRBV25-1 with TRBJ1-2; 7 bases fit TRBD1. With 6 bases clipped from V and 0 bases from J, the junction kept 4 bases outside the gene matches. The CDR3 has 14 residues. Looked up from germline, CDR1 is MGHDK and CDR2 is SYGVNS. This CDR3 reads CASRLTGTNYGYTF. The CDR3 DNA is TGTGCCAGCAGGCTGACAGGGACTAACTATGGCTACACCTTC.

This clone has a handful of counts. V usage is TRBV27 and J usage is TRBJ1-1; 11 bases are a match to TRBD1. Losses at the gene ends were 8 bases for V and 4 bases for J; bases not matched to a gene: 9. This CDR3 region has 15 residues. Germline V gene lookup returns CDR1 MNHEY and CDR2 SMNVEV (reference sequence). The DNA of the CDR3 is TGTGCCAGCTGGGGGACAGGGGGTAGCGGCACTGAAGCTTTCTTT. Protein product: CASWGTGGSGTEAFF.

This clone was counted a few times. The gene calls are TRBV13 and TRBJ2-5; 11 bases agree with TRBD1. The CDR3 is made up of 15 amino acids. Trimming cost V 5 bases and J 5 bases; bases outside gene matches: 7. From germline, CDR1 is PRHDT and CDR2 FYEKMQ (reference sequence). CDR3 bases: TGTGCCAGCAGCCCGGACAGGGGGCCGGGGGAGACCCAGTACTTC. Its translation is CASSPDRGPGETQYF.

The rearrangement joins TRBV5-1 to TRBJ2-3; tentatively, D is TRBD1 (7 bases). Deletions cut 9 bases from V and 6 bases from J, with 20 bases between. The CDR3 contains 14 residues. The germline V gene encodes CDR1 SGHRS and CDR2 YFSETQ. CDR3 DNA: TGCGCCACCAGGGACACCTCAGGGGGGGATACGCAGTATTTT. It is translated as CATRDTSGGDTQYF. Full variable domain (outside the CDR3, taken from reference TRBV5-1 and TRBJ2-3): KAGVTQTPRYLIKTRGQQVTLSCSPISGHRSVSWYQQTPGQGLQFLFEYFSETQRNKGNFPGRFSGRQFSNSRSEMNVSTLELGDSALYLCATRDTSGGDTQYFGPGTRLTVL.

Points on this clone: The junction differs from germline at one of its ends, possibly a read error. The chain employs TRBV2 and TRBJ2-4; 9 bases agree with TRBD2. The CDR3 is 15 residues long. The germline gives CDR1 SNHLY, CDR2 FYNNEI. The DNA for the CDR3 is TGTGCCAGCCGGAGCCTTAGCGGGAGCAAAAACAGTCAGTACTTC. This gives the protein CASRSLSGSKNSQYF.

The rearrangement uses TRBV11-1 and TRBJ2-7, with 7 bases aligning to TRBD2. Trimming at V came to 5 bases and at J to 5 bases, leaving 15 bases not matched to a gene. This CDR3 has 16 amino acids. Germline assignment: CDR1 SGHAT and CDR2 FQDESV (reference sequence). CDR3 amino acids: CASSPGRDYFNDEQYF. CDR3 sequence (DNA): TGTGCCAGCAGCCCGGGGAGGGACTATTTTAACGACGAGCAGTACTTC.

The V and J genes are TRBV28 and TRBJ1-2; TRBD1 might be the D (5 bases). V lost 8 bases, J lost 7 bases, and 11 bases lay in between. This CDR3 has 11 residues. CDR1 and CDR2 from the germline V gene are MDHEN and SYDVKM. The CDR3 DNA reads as TGTGCCAGCTCGTGGGGGGGTGGCTACACCTTC. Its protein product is CASSWGGGYTF.

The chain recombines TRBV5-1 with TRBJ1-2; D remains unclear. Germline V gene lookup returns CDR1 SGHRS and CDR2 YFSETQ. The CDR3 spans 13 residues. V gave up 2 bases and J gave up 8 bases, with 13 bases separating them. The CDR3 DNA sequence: TGCGCCAGCAGCTTTGGCAGGCCGATGGGCTACACCTTC. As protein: CASSFGRPMGYTF.